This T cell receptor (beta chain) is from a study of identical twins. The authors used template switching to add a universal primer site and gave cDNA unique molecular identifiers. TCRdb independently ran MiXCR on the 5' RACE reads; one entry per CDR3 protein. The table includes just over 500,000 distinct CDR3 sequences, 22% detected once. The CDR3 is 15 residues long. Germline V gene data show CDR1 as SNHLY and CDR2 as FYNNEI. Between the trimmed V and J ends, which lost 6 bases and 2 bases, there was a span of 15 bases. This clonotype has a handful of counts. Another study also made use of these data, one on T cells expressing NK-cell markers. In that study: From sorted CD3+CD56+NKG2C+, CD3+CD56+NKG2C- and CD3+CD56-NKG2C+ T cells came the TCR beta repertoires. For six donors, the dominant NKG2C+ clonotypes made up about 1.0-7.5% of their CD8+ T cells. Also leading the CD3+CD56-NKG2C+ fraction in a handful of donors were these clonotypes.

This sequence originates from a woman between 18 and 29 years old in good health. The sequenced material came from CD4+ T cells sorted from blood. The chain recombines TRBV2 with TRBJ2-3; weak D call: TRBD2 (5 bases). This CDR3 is CASRIGVIPTDTQYF. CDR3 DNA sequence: TGTGCCAGCAGAATCGGGGTAATTCCCACAGATACGCAGTATTTT.